Below, 23 T cell receptor beta chains from the same sample are listed, as sequenced in a study of beta chain features in type 1 diabetes (dated by TCRdb to the late 2010s). What these receptors recognize is not known. The method behind the library was the immunoSEQ multiplex PCR assay. The High Capacity cDNA Reverse Transcription Kit was used to reverse transcribe all of the isolated RNA, meaning that expressed TCRB transcripts were what got sequenced. Sourced from immuneACCESS, this table was stored by TCRdb with only in-frame sequences that have V and J called. A share of the clones is absent; for the studies checked, an unresolved V gene accounts for under half, and the remainder has no known explanation. This sample has about 740,000 clones in its table, and 13% of those were observed once. The top ten clonotypes cover approximately 0.02% of the sample. Here is what the overall study found, with its caveats: In all four CD4+ subsets, TCRB CDR3 length was moderately but significantly shorter in type 1 diabetes patients.

Sequenced sample: naive CD4+ T cells from blood. The cell subset or site label, read with the paper, signifies: true naive CD4+ T cells. All receptors derive from a man in his late teens or twenties with type 1 diabetes.

This clone was recorded a few times. The chain combines TRBV20-1 with TRBJ1-2; possibly TRBD1 for D (5 bases). The V gene lost 4 bases and the J gene lost 4 bases, with 7 bases spanning the gap. CDR1 is DFQATT and CDR2 is SNEGSKA in the germline V gene (reference sequence). This CDR3 has 11 amino acids. The CDR3 reads CSAIRGYGYTF. CDR3 DNA sequence: TGCAGTGCTATAAGGGGCTATGGCTACACCTTC.

This clone was picked up a small number of times. Other nucleotide sequences from this sample produce the same CDR3. This sequence joins TRBV19 and TRBJ2-3; 11 bases are a match to TRBD1. CDR1 and CDR2 (germline): LNHDA, SQIVND (reference sequence). This CDR3 spans 14 amino acids. V gave up 8 bases and J gave up 4 bases; unmatched junction bases: 5. CDR3 loop: CASSTGQGADTQYF. The CDR3 DNA reads TGTGCCAGTTCAACGGGACAGGGGGCAGATACGCAGTATTTT.

In its sample, this clone was seen a few times. The chain uses TRBV5-1 and TRBJ1-1; unclear D gene. Trimming shortened V by 1 base and J by 4 bases, and 11 bases separated the two germline ends. Germline-derived CDR1 and CDR2 are SGHRS and YFSETQ. This CDR3 has 14 amino acids. The CDR3 reads CASSLQVSGTEAFF. For the CDR3, the DNA is TGCGCCAGCAGCTTGCAGGTGAGCGGCACTGAAGCTTTCTTT.

In its sample, this clone was seen a few times. The rearrangement links TRBV7-3 to TRBJ1-1; unclear D gene. This CDR3 contains 14 residues. CDR1 and CDR2 from the germline V gene are SGHTA and FQGTGA. Trimming took 5 bases from V and 4 from J, leaving 14 bases between them. This CDR3 reads CASSPGRDSTEAFF. As DNA, the CDR3 is TGTGCCAGCAGCCCCGGAAGGGATTCCACTGAAGCTTTCTTT.

The sample holds a few counts of this clone. The chain is built from TRBV28 and TRBJ2-3; no clear D. Germline values: CDR1 MDHEN, CDR2 SYDVKM. This CDR3 region has 15 residues. V was clipped by 2 bases and J by 1 base, with 10 bases between them. CDR3 amino acids: CASSLTFPGTDTQYF. The CDR3 DNA follows: TGTGCCAGCAGTTTAACTTTTCCCGGCACAGATACGCAGTATTTT.

This clone was seen more than once but under ten times. J is TRBJ1-2 and V is TRBV2, with D unclear. Looked up from germline, CDR1 is SNHLY and CDR2 is FYNNEI. The V and J ends lost 6 bases and 3 bases respectively, with 11 bases between them. CDR3 size: 13 residues. This CDR3 reads CASSDQDHYGYTF. CDR3 nucleotides: TGTGCCAGCAGCGACCAAGATCACTATGGCTACACCTTC.

This chain joins TRBV25-1 and TRBJ1-4; D not certain. The length of the CDR3 is 16 residues. The germline CDR1 and CDR2 sequences are MGHDK and SYGVNS. With 3 bases removed from V and 8 bases from J, the gap between germline ends came to 19 bases. CDR3 sequence reads: CASSDWRTESGEKLFF. In DNA form, the CDR3 reads TGTGCCAGCAGTGATTGGCGGACGGAAAGCGGGGAAAAACTGTTTTTT.

This clone has just a few counts. This chain uses TRBV7-3 with TRBJ1-1; D may be TRBD1 (5 bases). The CDR3 is made up of 14 amino acids. V shed 0 bases and J shed 2 bases, with 7 bases lying between them. Germline values: CDR1 SGHTA, CDR2 FQGTGA. The CDR3 here is CASSLTGDNTEAFF. The CDR3, as DNA: TGTGCCAGCAGCTTAACAGGGGACAACACTGAAGCTTTCTTT.

This clone has just a few counts. The chain carries TRBV29-1 and TRBJ2-1; TRBD2 aligns across 13 bases. Unmatched junction bases numbered 22, after V lost 5 bases and J lost 9 bases. Germline-derived CDR1 and CDR2 are SQVTM and ANQGSEA. The CDR3 runs to 19 residues. As DNA, the CDR3 is TGCAGCGTTCTCTCGCCGGGGCCCACTAGCGGGGGGGCCGGAATTGAGCAGTTCTTC. It codes for CSVLSPGPTSGGAGIEQFF.

The rearrangement uses TRBV6-1 and TRBJ1-5, with D unresolved. The CDR3 is made up of 19 amino acids. The germline CDR1 and CDR2 sequences are MNHNS and SASEGT. Trimming pared 2 bases from V and 4 bases from J, leaving 24 bases between. The CDR3: CASSETAGWFSDGNQPQHF. For the CDR3, the DNA is TGTGCCAGCAGTGAAACAGCAGGCTGGTTCTCTGATGGAAATCAGCCCCAGCATTTT.

V is TRBV7-9 and J is TRBJ2-7; TRBD1 is a possible D gene (6 bases). The CDR3 has 15 residues. V lost 5 bases to trimming and J lost 2 bases, with 16 bases between them. Germline V gene sequence: CDR1 SEHNR, CDR2 FQNEAQ (reference sequence). Here the CDR3 DNA reads TGTGCCAGCAGCCCCAGACAGGACACCGCCTACGAGCAGTACTTC. Protein sequence: CASSPRQDTAYEQYF.

The gene calls are TRBV5-1 and TRBJ2-2, with a tentative D call TRBD1 (6 bases). This CDR3 contains 15 residues. Trimming left V 3 bases short and J 4 bases short, with 13 bases between. Per germline, CDR1 SGHRS and CDR2 YFSETQ. The CDR3 loop is CASSSRDTSTGELFF. DNA of the CDR3: TGCGCCAGCAGCTCCCGGGACACAAGCACCGGGGAGCTGTTTTTT.

The chain couples TRBV5-1 to TRBJ2-1; D is perhaps TRBD1 (6 bases). Germline CDR1 and CDR2: SGHRS and YFSETQ. This CDR3 is 18 amino acids long. V was trimmed by 0 bases and J by 0 bases, leaving 16 bases between them. CDR3 DNA: TGCGCCAGCAGCTTGGTACAGGGCATGAAGAGCTCCTACAATGAGCAGTTCTTC. This sequence encodes CASSLVQGMKSSYNEQFF. The full variable domain, in which reference TRBV5-1 and TRBJ2-1 provide the parts outside the CDR3, is KAGVTQTPRYLIKTRGQQVTLSCSPISGHRSVSWYQQTPGQGLQFLFEYFSETQRNKGNFPGRFSGRQFSNSRSEMNVSTLELGDSALYLCASSLVQGMKSSYNEQFFGPGTRLTVL.

V and J are TRBV4-1 and TRBJ1-5; D may be TRBD1 (5 bases). Per germline, CDR1 MGHRA and CDR2 YSYEKL. V was pared by 4 bases and J by 0 bases, with 16 bases between. The CDR3 runs to 17 residues. Written as DNA, the CDR3 is TGCGCCAGCAGCCCAGACAGCCCTTCGGCTAGCAATCAGCCCCAGCATTTT. It translates to CASSPDSPSASNQPQHF.

For this clone: This CDR3 is also generated by other DNA sequences in the sample. The chain couples TRBV18 to TRBJ2-5; unclear D gene. Germline V gene sequence: CDR1 KGHSH, CDR2 LQKENI. The V end lost 0 bases, the J end lost 5 bases, and 4 bases lay between the germline ends. CDR3 size: 12 residues. CDR3 coding DNA: TGTGCCAGCTCACCACCGGGTGAGACCCAGTACTTC. Translated, it gives CASSPPGETQYF.

This clone was counted a few times. J is TRBJ2-1 and V is TRBV5-1; 7 nucleotides match TRBD2. CDR1 and CDR2 (germline): SGHRS, YFSETQ. CDR3 length: 14 amino acids. V trimming: 1 base; J trimming: 9 bases; junction bases outside the gene matches: 7. The CDR3 nucleotides read TGCGCCAGCAGCTTGTCGACGCCGGGAGGTGAGCAGTTCTTC. It translates to CASSLSTPGGEQFF.

There are a few counts of this clone. This chain uses TRBV19 with TRBJ2-1, with D tentatively TRBD1 (5 bases). Germline V gene lookup returns CDR1 LNHDA and CDR2 SQIVND (reference sequence). Between the trimmed V and J ends, which lost 4 bases and 4 bases, there was a span of 14 bases. The CDR3 is 15 amino acids. Written as DNA, the CDR3 is TGTGCCAGTAGTACTGCTACCCAGGGTTACAATGAGCAGTTCTTC. It encodes CASSTATQGYNEQFF.

This clone was detected only a few times. This chain links TRBV2 with TRBJ1-5, with no clear D. CDR1 SNHLY and CDR2 FYNNEI come from the germline V gene. This CDR3 contains 12 residues. With 6 bases removed from V and 8 bases from J, the gap between germline ends came to 11 bases. The CDR3 reads CASSGGLKPQHF. The CDR3 region has the DNA TGTGCCAGCAGCGGCGGACTGAAGCCCCAGCATTTT. Full variable domain (rest looked up from reference TRBV2 and TRBJ1-5): EPEVTQTPSHQVTQMGQEVILRCVPISNHLYFYWYRQILGQKVEFLVSFYNNEISEKSEIFDDQFSVERPDGSNFTLKIRSTKLEDSAMYFCASSGGLKPQHFGDGTRLSIL.

The CDR3, as DNA: TGTGCTAGTACCGCGACATCCTGGTCCTACAATGAGCAGTTCTTC. Protein sequence: CASTATSWSYNEQFF. This chain joins TRBV12-5 and TRBJ2-1; D not certain. Trimming left V 8 bases short and J 1 base short, with 15 bases between. The CDR3 runs to 15 residues. The V gene's germline CDR1 is LGHNT and CDR2 FRNRAP.

This chain connects TRBV30 to TRBJ2-7; D possibly uses TRBD1 or TRBD2 (5 bases each). Germline lookup yields CDR1 GTSNPN and CDR2 SVGIG (reference sequence). There are 16 residues in the CDR3. Trimming stripped 0 bases from V and 8 bases from J, with 23 bases between. CDR3 sequence reads: CAWSVKSGGLGFKQYF. The CDR3, as DNA: TGTGCCTGGAGTGTGAAGTCTGGGGGTTTGGGATTTAAGCAGTACTTC.

The chain carries TRBV7-9 and TRBJ2-5, with D possibly matching TRBD2 (6 bases). Trimming left V 0 bases short and J 5 bases short, with 13 bases between. This CDR3 region has 15 residues. The germline V gene encodes CDR1 SEHNR and CDR2 FQNEAQ (reference sequence). CDR3 sequence reads: CASSLADAGYETQYF. The CDR3 bases are TGTGCCAGCAGCTTAGCGGACGCGGGGTATGAGACCCAGTACTTC.

This clone was seen more than once but under ten times. The chain recombines TRBV29-1 with TRBJ2-5, with a weak D call TRBD1 (6 bases). Germline CDR1 reads SQVTM; CDR2 reads ANQGSEA. This CDR3 has 13 residues. Trimming stripped 7 bases from V and 0 bases from J, with 12 bases between. CDR3 DNA sequence: TGCAGCGCCCGGACAGCTAACCAAGAGACCCAGTACTTC. The encoded protein is CSARTANQETQYF.

The V and J genes are TRBV5-1 and TRBJ1-1; D possibly corresponds to TRBD1 (5 bases). V was shortened by 0 bases and J by 5 bases, with 14 bases between the two germline ends. The CDR3 is 15 amino acids. Germline CDR1 is SGHRS and CDR2 is YFSETQ. Here the CDR3 DNA reads TGCGCCAGCAGCTTGGCTCTAGGGGTCTTAACTGAAGCTTTCTTT. This translates into CASSLALGVLTEAFF.